The clone carrying this T cell receptor beta chain has just a few counts. The sample is drawn from a study of blood T cell repertoires in COVID-19. Overall study: Whether acute or convalescent, the COVID-19 samples came from the United States, Italy and Spain.

Deletions cut 6 bases from V and 7 bases from J, with 15 bases between. Per the germline V gene, CDR1 is PRHDT and CDR2 is FYEKMQ (reference sequence). This CDR3 comprises 13 residues. Study processing details: Nucleated cell number was recorded as an estimate derived from reference gene primer amplification. Clones were sequenced by immunoSEQ multiplex PCR, and TCRdb holds only the in-frame ones, with some missing. V, J and clone size derive from that table, while D and trimming were established from the DNA sequence. The table shows 250,000 or so clones, with about 88% occurring only once. Sequenced: peripheral blood. This receptor was identified in a woman in her forties who had recovered from COVID-19. V gene TRBV13 combines with J gene TRBJ1-2; D unclear. CDR3 nucleotide sequence: TGTGCCAGCAGGGATCAGGTAGAGGGTGGCTACACCTTC. It codes for CASRDQVEGGYTF.